These T cell receptor beta chains were read from a single sample in a study of HIV-infected patients and healthy controls. TCRdb processed the 5' RACE reads anew with MiXCR; each CDR3 protein has one entry. The sample contains tens of thousands of distinct CDR3 sequences, approximately 21% of which appear only once. The sequenced sample consisted of CD4+ T cells from blood. The receptors originated from a human donor in good health. Each CDR3 is given with its conserved first and last residue. D genes are given only for firm matches. Some rows mark clone size as missing; the rest say once, few, many or name a class of expanded clone.

>.|TRBD1|TRBV7-2|TRBJ2-4
TGTGCCAGCAGCTCCTATGTGGCAGGGGGCCTAGCCAAAAACATTCAGTACTTC
CASSSYVAGGLAKNIQYF
>.|TRBD1|TRBV6-2/TRBV6-3|TRBJ1-5
TGTGCCAGCAGTTACTCGAAACGGGAGGGGGCGCGGGTCAATCAGCCCCAGCATTTT
CASSYSKREGARVNQPQHF
>.|.|TRBV20-1|TRBJ2-3
TGCAGTGCTACGCGGGACGTCACAGATACGCAGTATTTT
CSATRDVTDTQYF
>many|.|TRBV7-3|TRBJ2-2
TGTGCCAGCAGCTTAAACACCGGGGAGCTGTTTTTT
CASSLNTGELFF
>few|.|TRBV21-1|TRBJ2-7
TGTGCCAGCCCACCCCCCCAGTACCCAAGGAGGTACGAGCAGTACTTC
CASPPPQYPRRYEQYF
>.|.|TRBV18|TRBJ2-1
TGTGCCAGCTCACCATCAGGGACGAACACCTACAATGAGCAGTTCTTC
CASSPSGTNTYNEQFF
>.|TRBD1|TRBV30|TRBJ1-1
TGTGCCTGGGCGAAGGACAGGGGTTCTGAAGCTTTCTTT
CAWAKDRGSEAFF
>many|.|TRBV7-8|TRBJ2-5
TGTGCCAGCAGCCCTACAGGGTTCCAAGAGACCCAGTACTTC
CASSPTGFQETQYF
>many|.|TRBV7-9|TRBJ1-4
TGTGCCAGCAGCTTGCTGTCTAATGAAAAACTGTTTTTT
CASSLLSNEKLFF
>.|TRBD2|TRBV6-5|TRBJ2-3
TGTGCCAGCAGTTCAATAGCGGGGGGTTGGGCAGATACGCAGTATTTT
CASSSIAGGWADTQYF
>.|.|TRBV4-1|TRBJ1-1
TGCGCCAGCAGCCAAGGCTCCGGCAGGGCGGGGTTCATGAACACTGAAGCTTTCTTT
CASSQGSGRAGFMNTEAFF
>many|.|TRBV20-1|TRBJ1-1
TGCAGTGCTAGCCAGGGAGCCACTGAAGCTTTCTTT
CSASQGATEAFF
>many|TRBD1|TRBV20-1|TRBJ1-1
TGCAGTGCTAGAGGAGACAGGGTTTGGGCGAACACTGAAGCTTTCTTT
CSARGDRVWANTEAFF
>.|TRBD2|TRBV5-4|TRBJ2-3
TGTGCCAGCAGCTCTCCGGGACTAGCGGGGATAAGCACAGATACGCAGTATTTT
CASSSPGLAGISTDTQYF
>medium-sized|TRBD2|TRBV6-5|TRBJ2-1
TGTGCCAGCAGTTCCCCAGCGGGATCTTACAATGAGCAGTTCTTC
CASSSPAGSYNEQFF
>many|TRBD1|TRBV6-5|TRBJ2-3
TGTGCCAGCAGTTGGGACAGGGGTTCGGATACGCAGTATTTT
CASSWDRGSDTQYF
>few|.|TRBV15|TRBJ1-5
TGTGCCACCAGCGGTGGACAGATGCTACAGCCCCAGCATTTT
CATSGGQMLQPQHF
>many|TRBD2|TRBV6-1|TRBJ2-3
TGTGCCAGCAGCCTCGGACTAGCGGGGGGGCCGAGGATTACAGATACGCAGTATTTT
CASSLGLAGGPRITDTQYF
>few|.|TRBV13|TRBJ2-7
TGTGCCAGCAGCCGCGTCTCGAGCTCCTACGAGCAGTACTTC
CASSRVSSSYEQYF
>many|TRBD2|TRBV12-3/TRBV12-4|TRBJ2-1
TGTGCCAGCAGCCCAACTAGCGGGAGTTTAGTTGAGCAGTTCTTC
CASSPTSGSLVEQFF
>few|TRBD2|TRBV11-2|TRBJ2-3
TGTGCCAGCAGCCCGAGGCGGACTAGCGGGAGGGCAGATACGCAGTATTTT
CASSPRRTSGRADTQYF
>.|.|TRBV6-6|TRBJ1-3
TGTGCCAGCAGCCCCACTGGAAACACCATATATTTT
CASSPTGNTIYF
>.|.|TRBV7-2|TRBJ2-1
TGTGCCAGCAGCTTAAGCCCCGGGACCTACAATGAGCAGTTCTTC
CASSLSPGTYNEQFF
>many|.|TRBV20-1|TRBJ2-4
TGCAGTGCTCCGAGGGCAGGCGTCAAAAACATTCAGTACTTC
CSAPRAGVKNIQYF
>many|.|TRBV9|TRBJ1-1
TGTGCCAGCAGCGTAGTGAACACTGAAGCTTTCTTT
CASSVVNTEAFF
>once|.|TRBV27|TRBJ2-5
TGTGCCAGCAGTTTGGGTGCAGGGGTCCAAGAGACCCAGTACTTC
CASSLGAGVQETQYF
>few|.|TRBV19|TRBJ2-7
TGTGCCAGTAGCAACATAGCCTACGAGCAGTACTTC
CASSNIAYEQYF
>.|TRBD2|TRBV30|TRBJ2-1
TGTGCCTGGAGTGTTAAAACGGGAGGTCAAGCTGAGCAGTTCTTC
CAWSVKTGGQAEQFF
>few|.|TRBV7-2|TRBJ2-5
TGTGCCAGCAGCTTTGCACACCAAGAGACCCAGTACTTC
CASSFAHQETQYF
>.|.|TRBV5-1|TRBJ2-3
TGCGCCAGCACCTCGGAAGGGCTCGGGACAGATACGCAGTATTTT
CASTSEGLGTDTQYF
>many|.|TRBV5-4|TRBJ1-4
TGTGCCAGCAGCTTGACCCCTTCTCAGGGGGAAAAACTGTTTTTT
CASSLTPSQGEKLFF
>many|.|TRBV20-1|TRBJ2-5
TGCAGTGCCCCGGGACACCAAGAGACCCAGTACTTC
CSAPGHQETQYF
>many|.|TRBV7-9|TRBJ2-2
TGTGCCAGCAGCTCAACGGGGGTCAACACCGGGGAGCTGTTTTTT
CASSSTGVNTGELFF
>many|TRBD2|TRBV12-3/TRBV12-4|TRBJ2-1
TGTGCCAGCAGTTTAATGTCGGGGGGCTACAATGAGCAGTTCTTC
CASSLMSGGYNEQFF
>.|.|TRBV4-1|TRBJ2-4
TGCGCCAGCAGCCAAGTCGAGGGGCTAGCCAAAAACATTCAGTACTTC
CASSQVEGLAKNIQYF
>many|.|TRBV4-3|TRBJ2-1
TGCGCCAGCAGCCAAGAAACCCGGGGGGCCGGCTCCTACAATGAGCAGTTCTTC
CASSQETRGAGSYNEQFF
>few|TRBD1|TRBV19|TRBJ1-5
TGTGCCAGTAGTATAGATGGGCCCTACAGGGGGAGCAATCAGCCCCAGCATTTT
CASSIDGPYRGSNQPQHF
>.|.|TRBV4-1|TRBJ1-2
TGCGCCAGCAGCCCCCACCTAATGTATGGCTACACCTTC
CASSPHLMYGYTF
>.|TRBD1|TRBV6-5|TRBJ2-7
TGTGCCAGCAGTTACTTGGGTCCGGGACAGGGCAACTACGAGCAGTACTTC
CASSYLGPGQGNYEQYF
>.|.|TRBV7-9|TRBJ1-5
TGTGCCAGCAGCCAAGTCCAGGGGACGGATCAGCCCCAGCATTTT
CASSQVQGTDQPQHF
>few|TRBD1|TRBV18|TRBJ1-2
TGTGCCAGCTCAAGGACAGGGGCGGATGGCTACACCTTC
CASSRTGADGYTF
>many|.|TRBV7-8|TRBJ2-1
TGTGCCAGCAGCTTAGCCAATGAGCAGTTCTTC
CASSLANEQFF
>.|.|TRBV7-2|TRBJ1-2
TGTGCCAGCAGCTTACAGGGTTGGGGGGACTATGGCTACACCTTC
CASSLQGWGDYGYTF
>.|.|TRBV11-2|TRBJ2-5
TGTGCCAGCAGCCCGACAGGCCAAGAGACCCAGTACTTC
CASSPTGQETQYF
>many|.|TRBV6-5|TRBJ2-3
TGTGCCAGCAGTTACGGTGGGGGGGCCGGAGATACGCAGTATTTT
CASSYGGGAGDTQYF
>once|TRBD2|TRBV4-2|TRBJ2-3
TGTGCCAGCAGCCGGGGACTAGCGGGCACAGATACGCAGTATTTT
CASSRGLAGTDTQYF
>few|.|TRBV10-1|TRBJ2-5
TGCGCCAGCAGTGATGCAGGGCGCGAGACCCAGTACTTC
CASSDAGRETQYF
>many|TRBD2|TRBV6-5|TRBJ2-3
TGTGCCAGCAGGAGCGGGAGGGCCACAGATACGCAGTATTTT
CASRSGRATDTQYF